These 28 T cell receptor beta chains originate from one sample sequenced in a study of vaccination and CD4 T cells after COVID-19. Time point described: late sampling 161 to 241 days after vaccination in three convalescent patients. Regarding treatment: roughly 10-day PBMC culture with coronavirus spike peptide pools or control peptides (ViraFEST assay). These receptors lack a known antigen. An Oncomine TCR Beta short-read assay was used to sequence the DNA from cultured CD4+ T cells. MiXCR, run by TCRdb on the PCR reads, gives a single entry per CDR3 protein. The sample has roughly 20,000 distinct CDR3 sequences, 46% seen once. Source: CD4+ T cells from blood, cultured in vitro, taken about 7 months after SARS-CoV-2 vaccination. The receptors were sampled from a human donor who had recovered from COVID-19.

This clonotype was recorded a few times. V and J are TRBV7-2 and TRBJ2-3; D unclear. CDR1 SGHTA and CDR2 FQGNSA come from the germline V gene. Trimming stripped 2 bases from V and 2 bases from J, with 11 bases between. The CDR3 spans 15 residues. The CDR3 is CASSLLFAPTDTQYF. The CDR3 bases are TGTGCCAGCAGCTTATTATTCGCTCCCACAGATACGCAGTATTTT.

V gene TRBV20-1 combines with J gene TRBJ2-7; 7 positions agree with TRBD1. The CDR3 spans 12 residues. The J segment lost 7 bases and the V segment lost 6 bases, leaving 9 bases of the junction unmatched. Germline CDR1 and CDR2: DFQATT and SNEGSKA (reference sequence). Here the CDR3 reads CSAFRQGREQYF. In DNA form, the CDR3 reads TGCAGTGCATTTAGACAGGGCCGAGAGCAGTACTTC.

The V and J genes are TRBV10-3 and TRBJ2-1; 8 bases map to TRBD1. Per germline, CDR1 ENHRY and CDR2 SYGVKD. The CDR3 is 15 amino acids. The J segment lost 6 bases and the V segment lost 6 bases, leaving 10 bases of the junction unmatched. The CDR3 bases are TGTGCCATCAGCCCAGACAGGGGAATGAGCAATGAGCAGTTCTTC. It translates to CAISPDRGMSNEQFF.

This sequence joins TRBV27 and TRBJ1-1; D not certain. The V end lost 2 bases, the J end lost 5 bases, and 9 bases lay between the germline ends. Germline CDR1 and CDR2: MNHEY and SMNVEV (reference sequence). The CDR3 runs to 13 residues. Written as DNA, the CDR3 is TGTGCCAGCAGTTTAAGGGTCGGAACTGAAGCTTTCTTT. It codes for CASSLRVGTEAFF.

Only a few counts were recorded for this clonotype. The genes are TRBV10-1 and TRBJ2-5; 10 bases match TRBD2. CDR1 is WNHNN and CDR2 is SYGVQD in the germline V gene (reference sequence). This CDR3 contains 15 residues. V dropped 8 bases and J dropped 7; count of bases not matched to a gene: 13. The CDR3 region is CASRVKSGRGGTQYF. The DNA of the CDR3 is TGCGCCAGCCGGGTCAAGAGCGGGAGGGGAGGGACCCAGTACTTC.

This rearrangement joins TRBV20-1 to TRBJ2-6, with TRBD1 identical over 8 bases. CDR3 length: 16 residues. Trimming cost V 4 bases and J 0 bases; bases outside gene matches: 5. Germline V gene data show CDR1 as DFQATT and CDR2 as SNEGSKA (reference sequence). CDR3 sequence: CSATDRDTSGANVLTF. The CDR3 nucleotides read TGCAGTGCTACGGACAGGGATACCTCTGGGGCCAACGTCCTGACTTTC.

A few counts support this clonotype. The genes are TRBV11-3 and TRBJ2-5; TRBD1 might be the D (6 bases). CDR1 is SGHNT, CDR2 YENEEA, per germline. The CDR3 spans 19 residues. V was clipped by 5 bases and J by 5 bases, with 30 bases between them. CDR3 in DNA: TGTGCCAGCAGCCGATCCTCCCACCTGGGGCAGGGGCTGGGGGAGACCCAGTACTTC. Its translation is CASSRSSHLGQGLGETQYF.

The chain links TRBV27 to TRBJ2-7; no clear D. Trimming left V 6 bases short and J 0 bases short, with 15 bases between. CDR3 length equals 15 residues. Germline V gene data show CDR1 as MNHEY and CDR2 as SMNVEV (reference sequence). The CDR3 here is CASSLDFSSSYEQYF. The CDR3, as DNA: TGTGCCAGCAGCTTAGACTTCTCTAGCTCCTACGAGCAGTACTTC.

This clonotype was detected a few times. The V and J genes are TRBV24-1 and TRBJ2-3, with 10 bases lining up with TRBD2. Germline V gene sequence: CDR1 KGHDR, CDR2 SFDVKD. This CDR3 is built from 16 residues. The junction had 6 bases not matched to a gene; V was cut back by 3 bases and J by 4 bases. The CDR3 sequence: CATSDPSGSRADTQYF. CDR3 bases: TGTGCCACCAGTGATCCTAGCGGGAGTAGGGCAGATACGCAGTATTTT.

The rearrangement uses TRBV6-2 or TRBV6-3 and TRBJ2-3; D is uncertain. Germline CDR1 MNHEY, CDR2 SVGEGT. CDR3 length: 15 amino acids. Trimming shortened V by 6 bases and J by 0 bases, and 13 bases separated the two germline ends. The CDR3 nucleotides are TGTGCCAGCAGCCAAGATGGGGTTAGCACAGATACGCAGTATTTT. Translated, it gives CASSQDGVSTDTQYF.

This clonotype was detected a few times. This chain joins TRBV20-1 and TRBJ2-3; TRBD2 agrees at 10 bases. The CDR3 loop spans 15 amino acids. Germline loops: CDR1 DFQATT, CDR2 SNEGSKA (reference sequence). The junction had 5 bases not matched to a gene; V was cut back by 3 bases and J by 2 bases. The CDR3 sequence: CSASWTSGHTDTQYF. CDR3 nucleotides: TGCAGTGCTAGTTGGACTAGCGGCCACACAGATACGCAGTATTTT.

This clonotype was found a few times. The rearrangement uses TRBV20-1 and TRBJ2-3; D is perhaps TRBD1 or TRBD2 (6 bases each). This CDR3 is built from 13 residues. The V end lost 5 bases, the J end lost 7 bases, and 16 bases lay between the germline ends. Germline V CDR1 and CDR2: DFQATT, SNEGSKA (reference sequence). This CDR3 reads CSAVGARGYTQYF. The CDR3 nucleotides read TGCAGTGCTGTGGGGGCCCGGGGGTATACGCAGTATTTT.

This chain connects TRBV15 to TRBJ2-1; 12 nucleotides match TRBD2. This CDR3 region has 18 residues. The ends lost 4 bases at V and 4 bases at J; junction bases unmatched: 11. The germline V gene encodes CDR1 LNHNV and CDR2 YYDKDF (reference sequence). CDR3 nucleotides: TGTGCCACCAGCAACCGTACCCAGACTAGCGGGAGATACAATGAGCAGTTCTTC. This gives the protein CATSNRTQTSGRYNEQFF.

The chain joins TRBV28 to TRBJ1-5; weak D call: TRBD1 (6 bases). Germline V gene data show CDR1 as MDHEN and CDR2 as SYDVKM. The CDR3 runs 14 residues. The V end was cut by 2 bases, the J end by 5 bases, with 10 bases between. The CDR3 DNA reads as TGTGCCAGCAGTTTACCGGGGGCTTATCAGCCCCAGCATTTT. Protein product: CASSLPGAYQPQHF.

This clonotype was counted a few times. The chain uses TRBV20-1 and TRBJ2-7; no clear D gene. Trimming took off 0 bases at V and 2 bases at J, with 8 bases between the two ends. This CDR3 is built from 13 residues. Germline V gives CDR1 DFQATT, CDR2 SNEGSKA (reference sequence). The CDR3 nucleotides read TGCAGTGCTAGAGATCTGGAGCCCTACGAGCAGTACTTC. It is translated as CSARDLEPYEQYF.

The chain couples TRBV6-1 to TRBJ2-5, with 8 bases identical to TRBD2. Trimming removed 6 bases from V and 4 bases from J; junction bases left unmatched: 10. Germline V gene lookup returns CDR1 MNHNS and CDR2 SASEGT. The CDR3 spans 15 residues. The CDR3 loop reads CASSKRRTSLETQYF. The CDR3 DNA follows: TGTGCCAGCAGCAAAAGAAGGACTAGCCTAGAGACCCAGTACTTC.

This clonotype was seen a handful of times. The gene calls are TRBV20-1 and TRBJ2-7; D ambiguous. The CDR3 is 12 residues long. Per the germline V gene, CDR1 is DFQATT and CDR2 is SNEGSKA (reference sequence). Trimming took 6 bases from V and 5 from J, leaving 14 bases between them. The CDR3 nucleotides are TGCAGTGCGCTAGTCCCCGGCCACGAGCAGTACTTC. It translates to CSALVPGHEQYF.

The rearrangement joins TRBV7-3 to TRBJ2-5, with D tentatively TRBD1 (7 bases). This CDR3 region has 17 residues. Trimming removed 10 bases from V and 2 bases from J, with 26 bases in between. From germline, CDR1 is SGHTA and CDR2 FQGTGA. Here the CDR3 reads CATSDLRGDSLQETQYF. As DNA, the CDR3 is TGTGCCACCAGTGATTTGCGCGGGGACAGCCTTCAAGAGACCCAGTACTTC.

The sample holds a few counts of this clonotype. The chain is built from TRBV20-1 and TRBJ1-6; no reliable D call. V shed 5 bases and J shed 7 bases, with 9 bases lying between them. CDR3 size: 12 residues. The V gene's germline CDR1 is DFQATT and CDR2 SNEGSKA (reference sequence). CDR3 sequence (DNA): TGCAGTGCTGGGGAGAGGAATTCACCCCTCCACTTT. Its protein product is CSAGERNSPLHF.

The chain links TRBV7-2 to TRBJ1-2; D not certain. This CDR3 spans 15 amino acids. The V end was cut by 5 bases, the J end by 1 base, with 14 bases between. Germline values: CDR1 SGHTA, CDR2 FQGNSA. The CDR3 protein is CASSPNTALNYGYTF. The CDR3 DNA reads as TGTGCCAGCAGCCCGAACACCGCCCTTAACTATGGCTACACCTTC.

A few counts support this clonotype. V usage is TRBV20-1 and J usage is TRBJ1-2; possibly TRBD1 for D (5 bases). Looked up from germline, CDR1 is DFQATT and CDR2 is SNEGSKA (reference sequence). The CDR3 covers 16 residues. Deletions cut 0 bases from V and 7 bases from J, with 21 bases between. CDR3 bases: TGCAGTGCTAGAGATCCCCTATATGGGGGAGGAGGTGGCTACACCTTC. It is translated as CSARDPLYGGGGGYTF.

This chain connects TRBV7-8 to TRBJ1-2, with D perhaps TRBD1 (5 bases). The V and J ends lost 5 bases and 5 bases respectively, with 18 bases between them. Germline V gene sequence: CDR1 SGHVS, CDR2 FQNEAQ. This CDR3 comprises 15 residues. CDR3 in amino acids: CASSPMGTSPYGYTF. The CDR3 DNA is TGTGCCAGCAGCCCGATGGGGACCAGTCCTTATGGCTACACCTTC.

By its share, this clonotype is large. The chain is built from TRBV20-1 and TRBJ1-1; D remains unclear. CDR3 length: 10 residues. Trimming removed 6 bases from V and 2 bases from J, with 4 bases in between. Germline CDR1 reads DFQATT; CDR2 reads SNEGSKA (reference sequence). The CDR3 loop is CSALNTEAFF. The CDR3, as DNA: TGCAGTGCGCTTAACACTGAAGCTTTCTTT.

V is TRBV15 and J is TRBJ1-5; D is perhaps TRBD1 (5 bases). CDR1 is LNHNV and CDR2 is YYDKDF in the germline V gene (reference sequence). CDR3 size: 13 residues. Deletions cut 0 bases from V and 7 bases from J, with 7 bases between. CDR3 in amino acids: CATSREGDQPQHF. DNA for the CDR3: TGTGCCACCAGCAGAGAGGGGGACCAGCCCCAGCATTTT.

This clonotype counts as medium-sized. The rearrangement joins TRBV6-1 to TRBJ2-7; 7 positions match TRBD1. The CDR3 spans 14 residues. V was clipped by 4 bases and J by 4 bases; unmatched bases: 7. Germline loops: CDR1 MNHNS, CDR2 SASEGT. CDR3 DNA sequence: TGTGCCAGCAGTGCTCAGGGGGTTGAGTACGAGCAGTACTTC. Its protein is CASSAQGVEYEQYF.

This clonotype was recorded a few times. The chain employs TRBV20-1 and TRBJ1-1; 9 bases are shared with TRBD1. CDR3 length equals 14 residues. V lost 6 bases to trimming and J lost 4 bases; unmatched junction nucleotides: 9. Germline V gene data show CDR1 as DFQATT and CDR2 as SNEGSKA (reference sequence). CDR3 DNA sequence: TGCAGTGCGGGGACAGGGAGTATCGGCACTGAAGCTTTCTTT. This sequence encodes CSAGTGSIGTEAFF.

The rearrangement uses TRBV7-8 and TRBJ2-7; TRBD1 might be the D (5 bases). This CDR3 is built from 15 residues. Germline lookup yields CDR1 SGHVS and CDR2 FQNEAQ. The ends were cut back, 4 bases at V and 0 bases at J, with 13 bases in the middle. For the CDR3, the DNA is TGTGCCAGCAGCTCCCTGGGCACAGGCTCCTACGAGCAGTACTTC. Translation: CASSSLGTGSYEQYF. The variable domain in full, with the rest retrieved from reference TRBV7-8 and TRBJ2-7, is GAGVSQSPRYKVAKRGQDVALRCDPISGHVSLFWYQQALGQGPEFLTYFQNEAQLDKSGLPSDRFFAERPEGSVSTLKIQRTQQEDSAVYLCASSSLGTGSYEQYFGPGTRLTVT.

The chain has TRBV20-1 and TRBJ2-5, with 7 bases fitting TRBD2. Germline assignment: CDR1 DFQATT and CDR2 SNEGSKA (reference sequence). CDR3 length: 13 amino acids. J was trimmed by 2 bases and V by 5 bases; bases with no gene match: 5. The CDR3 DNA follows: TGCAGTGCTTCCCCAGCGGGGCAAGAGACCCAGTACTTC. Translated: CSASPAGQETQYF.